Each of the 24 T cell receptor beta chains below was sequenced from the same sample in a study of blood T cell repertoires in COVID-19. Some clones are missing from TCRdb's copy, which holds only in-frame ones; the method was immunoSEQ multiplex PCR. The repertoire holds over 85,000 clones, with approximately 90% as singletons. The sequenced sample was peripheral blood. The origin of the receptors is a human donor in a cohort sampled during active COVID-19.

This clone was picked up a small number of times. The chain carries TRBV30 and TRBJ1-5; possible D gene TRBD1, 6 bases. This CDR3 is 15 amino acids long. Germline CDR1 reads GTSNPN; CDR2 reads SVGIG (reference sequence). V lost 1 base to trimming and J lost 0 bases, with 10 bases between them. In DNA form, the CDR3 reads TGTGCCTGGAGTGGGACAGCTTATAGCAATCAGCCCCAGCATTTT. This encodes CAWSGTAYSNQPQHF. The full variable domain, rest sourced from reference TRBV30 and TRBJ1-5, is SQTIHQWPATLVQPVGSPLSLECTVEGTSNPNLYWYRQAAGRGLQLLFYSVGIGQISSEVPQNLSASRPQDRQFILSSKKLLLSDSGFYLCAWSGTAYSNQPQHFGDGTRLSIL.

The sample holds a few counts of this clone. This chain connects TRBV5-1 to TRBJ1-1; maybe TRBD1 (5 bases). V gave up 4 bases and J gave up 6 bases, with 19 bases separating them. CDR1 is SGHRS, CDR2 YFSETQ, per germline. The CDR3 runs to 15 residues. CDR3 bases: TGCGCCAGCAGCGCCCGCGAAAGGGGCGAAGCTGAAGCTTTCTTT. Amino acids: CASSARERGEAEAFF.

The chain carries TRBV28 and TRBJ1-1; 8 bases agree with TRBD1. V was clipped by 2 bases and J by 7 bases; unmatched bases: 15. The CDR3 is 17 residues long. Per the germline V gene, CDR1 is MDHEN and CDR2 is SYDVKM. CDR3 DNA sequence: TGTGCCAGCAGTTTAATTCGGACAGGGTTGTGGGTGGGTGAAGCTTTCTTT. The encoded protein is CASSLIRTGLWVGEAFF.

The V gene is TRBV6-5, the J gene TRBJ2-5; 8 positions match TRBD2. V lost 6 bases, J lost 3 bases, and 6 bases stayed unmatched. Germline assignment: CDR1 MNHEY and CDR2 SVGAGI. This CDR3 has 14 amino acids. CDR3: CASRRPGGKETQYF. CDR3 bases: TGTGCCAGCAGGAGGCCGGGGGGGAAAGAGACCCAGTACTTC.

The chain has TRBV6-5 and TRBJ1-6, with TRBD1 matching over 10 bases. The CDR3 length is 14 residues. J lost 9 bases, V lost 10 bases, and 9 bases had no gene match. The germline CDR1 and CDR2 sequences are MNHEY and SVGAGI. The DNA of the CDR3 is TGTGCCACCCAGGGACAGGGGAGAGGTTCACCCCTCCACTTT. This encodes CATQGQGRGSPLHF.

The chain employs TRBV12-3 or TRBV12-4 and TRBJ2-5; TRBD1 might be the D (5 bases). This CDR3 has 13 amino acids. Deletions cut 3 bases from V and 5 bases from J, with 10 bases between. CDR3 coding DNA: TGTGCCAGCAGTTTCCAAGGGGTCGAGACCCAGTACTTC. Its translation: CASSFQGVETQYF.

This clone was observed a handful of times. This chain links TRBV30 with TRBJ1-1, with D possibly matching TRBD1 (6 bases). The germline V gene encodes CDR1 GTSNPN and CDR2 SVGIG (reference sequence). The CDR3 consists of 15 residues. V shed 2 bases and J shed 5 bases, with 18 bases lying between them. CDR3 residues: CAWSPWGQGRTEAFF. The CDR3 region has the DNA TGTGCCTGGAGTCCCTGGGGGCAGGGAAGGACTGAAGCTTTCTTT.

The V call is TRBV2, the J call TRBJ1-5; TRBD1 matches 7 bases. Germline V CDR1 and CDR2: SNHLY, FYNNEI. Germline trimming cut 6 bases from V and 9 bases from J; bases unmatched to any gene: 11. The CDR3 sequence is 14 residues long. CDR3 DNA sequence: TGTGCCAGCAGGGCCCGACAGGGTTTGTCGCCCCAGCATTTT. Translated, it gives CASRARQGLSPQHF.

The chain couples TRBV7-9 to TRBJ1-1, with 9 bases that match TRBD1. The germline CDR1 and CDR2 sequences are SEHNR and FQNEAQ (reference sequence). This CDR3 region has 14 residues. V lost 4 bases, J lost 5 bases, and 5 bases stayed unmatched. The CDR3 bases are TGTGCCAGCAGCTCACCCGGGACAGGGACTGAAGCTTTCTTT. It yields the protein CASSSPGTGTEAFF.

The chain has TRBV7-2 and TRBJ2-7; 8 bases fit TRBD2. The length of the CDR3 is 15 residues. CDR1 is SGHTA, CDR2 FQGNSA, per germline. V was clipped by 0 bases and J by 1 base; unmatched bases: 2. DNA for the CDR3: TGTGCCAGCAGCTTAGCGGGGACTAGATCCTACGAGCAGTACTTC. Its translation: CASSLAGTRSYEQYF.

The rearrangement links TRBV4-1 to TRBJ2-1, with TRBD2 identical over 7 bases. The V segment lost 4 bases and the J segment 0 bases; nucleotides outside the gene matches: 9. Looked up from germline, CDR1 is MGHRA and CDR2 is YSYEKL. The CDR3 is 17 residues long. As DNA, the CDR3 is TGCGCCAGCAGCCGGGCAGGGCTAGCGGACTCCTACAATGAGCAGTTCTTC. As protein: CASSRAGLADSYNEQFF.

The gene calls are TRBV2 and TRBJ2-3, with D possibly being TRBD1 (5 bases). Germline CDR1 SNHLY, CDR2 FYNNEI. This CDR3 comprises 18 residues. V was trimmed by 4 bases and J by 2 bases, leaving 22 bases between them. This chain's CDR3 is CASSAQTAGLSNTDTQYF. CDR3 DNA: TGTGCCAGCAGTGCTCAGACAGCCGGTTTGAGTAACACAGATACGCAGTATTTT.

The chain joins TRBV6-5 to TRBJ2-7, with D possibly TRBD2 on 6 matching bases. Germline V CDR1 and CDR2: MNHEY, SVGAGI. CDR3 length: 13 amino acids. Trimming cost V 0 bases and J 6 bases, with 9 bases left between them. The CDR3 nucleotides read TGTGCCAGCAGTTACTCGAGGGGAGGCGAGCAGTACTTC. It specifies CASSYSRGGEQYF.

This chain links TRBV10-3 with TRBJ1-1; no reliable D call. V gave up 3 bases and J gave up 5 bases, with 7 bases separating them. Per the germline V gene, CDR1 is ENHRY and CDR2 is SYGVKD. This CDR3 has 12 amino acids. The CDR3 DNA is TGTGCCATCAGTGAAAGAGAGACTGAAGCTTTCTTT. This codes for CAISERETEAFF.

V gene TRBV2 combines with J gene TRBJ1-3; D is uncertain. The germline gives CDR1 SNHLY, CDR2 FYNNEI. The CDR3 has 13 amino acids. V was clipped by 0 bases and J by 14 bases, with 14 bases between them. The CDR3 DNA is TGTGCCAGCAGTGAAGCGCTCGGCAGCGCCCTATATTTT. Translation: CASSEALGSALYF.

J is TRBJ1-5 and V is TRBV18; D is possibly TRBD1 (5 bases). CDR1 is KGHSH, CDR2 LQKENI, per germline. The CDR3 contains 15 residues. V shed 1 base and J shed 3 bases, with 10 bases lying between them. Here the CDR3 reads CASSPREGINQPQHF. The CDR3 nucleotides read TGTGCCAGCTCACCACGGGAGGGGATCAATCAGCCCCAGCATTTT.

This rearrangement joins TRBV11-1 to TRBJ1-2, with 9 nucleotides matching TRBD1. Unmatched junction bases numbered 8, after V lost 5 bases and J lost 7 bases. This CDR3 has 14 residues. Germline CDR1 SGHAT, CDR2 FQDESV (reference sequence). CDR3 region: CASSGAGTGLGYTF. In DNA form, the CDR3 reads TGTGCCAGCAGCGGGGCTGGGACAGGGCTTGGCTACACCTTC. Based on the CDR3 plus reference TRBV11-1 and TRBJ1-2, the full variable domain is EAEVAQSPRYKITEKSQAVAFWCDPISGHATLYWYRQILGQGPELLVQFQDESVVDDSQLPKDRFSAERLKGVDSTLKIQPAELGDSAMYLCASSGAGTGLGYTFGSGTRLTVV.

The rearrangement links TRBV18 to TRBJ2-1, with 9 nucleotides matching TRBD1. This CDR3 contains 15 residues. Unmatched junction bases numbered 3, after V lost 3 bases and J lost 3 bases. The germline gives CDR1 KGHSH, CDR2 LQKENI. For the CDR3, the DNA is TGTGCCAGCTCACCCCGGGACAGGGTCTACAATGAGCAGTTCTTC. This gives the protein CASSPRDRVYNEQFF.

The chain couples TRBV7-3 to TRBJ2-3; D might be TRBD2 (6 bases). The CDR3 sequence is 15 residues long. CDR1 and CDR2 (germline): SGHTA, FQGTGA. Between the trimmed V and J ends, which lost 1 base and 6 bases, there was a span of 14 bases. CDR3 region: CASSLRGTEGDTQYF. The DNA of the CDR3 is TGTGCCAGCAGCTTAAGGGGGACGGAGGGGGATACGCAGTATTTT.

This clone has just one count. The chain combines TRBV4-2 with TRBJ2-7, with TRBD2 matching 13 bases. Trimming took 2 bases from V and 3 from J; bases not matched to a gene: 7. The CDR3 contains 17 residues. Germline V gives CDR1 LGHNA, CDR2 YNFKEQ. CDR3 nucleotides: TGTGCCAGCAGCCAACTAACTAGCGGGAGGGATAACTACGAGCAGTACTTC. It codes for CASSQLTSGRDNYEQYF.

The chain recombines TRBV5-1 with TRBJ1-1; the D is unclear. The CDR3 contains 14 residues. CDR1 is SGHRS, CDR2 YFSETQ, per germline. Trimming shortened V by 5 bases and J by 2 bases, and 13 bases separated the two germline ends. The CDR3 region has the DNA TGCGCCAGCAGATCCGGGGAAGGCAACACTGAAGCTTTCTTT. Its protein is CASRSGEGNTEAFF.

The chain joins TRBV19 to TRBJ2-1, with 10 bases lining up with TRBD2. Germline V gene data show CDR1 as LNHDA and CDR2 as SQIVND (reference sequence). The CDR3 loop spans 16 amino acids. V was clipped by 3 bases and J by 2 bases; unmatched bases: 4. The CDR3 DNA sequence: TGTGCCAGTAGTATCTACGGGACTAGCGCCTACAATGAGCAGTTCTTC. Translated: CASSIYGTSAYNEQFF.

This clone appeared once. CDR3 region: CAWNSGAAQPQHF. In nucleotides, the CDR3 is TGTGCCTGGAATAGCGGGGCGGCTCAGCCCCAGCATTTT. V is TRBV30 and J is TRBJ1-5; a possible D gene is TRBD1 (5 bases). Looked up from germline, CDR1 is GTSNPN and CDR2 is SVGIG (reference sequence). Trimming stripped 4 bases from V and 6 bases from J, with 13 bases between. The CDR3 length is 13 residues.

The rearrangement links TRBV6-5 to TRBJ1-1; possible D gene TRBD1, 5 bases. The CDR3 length is 12 residues. Germline CDR1 MNHEY, CDR2 SVGAGI. This CDR3 is CVSGERNTEAFF. In DNA form, the CDR3 reads TGTGTATCGGGGGAGCGGAACACTGAAGCTTTCTTT.